This T cell receptor beta chain was sequenced for a study of blood T cell repertoires in COVID-19. The table came from immunoSEQ multiplex PCR; TCRdb's copy has only in-frame clones and leaves some out. The table has 350,000 to 550,000 clones, about 85% seen once. The clonotype was recovered from a woman aged 18-29 years with acute COVID-19. The sequencing sample was made of PBMCs or T cells enriched from blood (not recorded which).

The CDR3 nucleotides read TGTGCCTGGAGTGGGGCCAGGGCTGGCTACACCTTC. Translation gives CAWSGARAGYTF. V is TRBV30 and J is TRBJ1-2; weak D call: TRBD1 (5 bases). Trimming cost V 1 base and J 7 bases, with 10 bases left between them. Per the germline V gene, CDR1 is GTSNPN and CDR2 is SVGIG (reference sequence). There are 12 residues in the CDR3.